The table lists the clone carrying this T cell receptor (beta chain) with a few counts. No antigen is known for it. The CDR3 spans 15 residues. Germline V gene data show CDR1 as MNHNS and CDR2 as SASEGT. Trimming left V 2 bases short and J 7 bases short, with 17 bases between. The data originate from a study of cytomegalovirus exposure and HLA in healthy donors. A multiplex PCR was run with 60 Vbeta primers and 13 Jbeta primers. Using immunoSEQ multiplex PCR, the repertoire was profiled, and TCRdb retains in-frame clones only, with some absent. The sample shows around 150,000 clones, 65% to 75% of them seen only once. General study results and limits: TCR beta chain V- and J-gene trimming was linked, in a later analysis, to a missense variant in DCLRE1C. Across donors, most TCRs were seen rarely, yet some public ones were widespread. In a later analysis, a genetic analysis reported fewer productive-TCR N-insertions in an Asian-associated ancestry cluster than the cohort average.

This clonotype was sampled from a man aged 55 to 70 in good health and CMV-seronegative. Sequenced sample: PBMCs. This rearrangement joins TRBV6-1 to TRBJ1-2, with D possibly TRBD1 on 5 matching bases. CDR3 in amino acids: CASSEISGGGGGYTF. The CDR3 DNA reads as TGTGCCAGCAGTGAAATTAGCGGGGGGGGTGGTGGCTACACCTTC.